This note documents a single T cell receptor beta chain sequence. This sample was included in a study of blood T cell repertoires in COVID-19. V lost 7 bases and J 5 bases, leaving 12 bases between the germline ends. The germline gives CDR1 MNHEY, CDR2 SVGAGI. This CDR3 has 13 residues. In the authors' methods: Estimates of nucleated cell counts were drawn from the amplification of reference gene primers. The data were produced by immunoSEQ multiplex PCR, yet TCRdb's version contains in-frame clones alone and is incomplete. Clone size and V and J calls were adopted from that table, with D and trimming inferred from the DNA. The sample yields about 55,000 clones, 85% to 90% seen once.

The sequence was obtained from a man in his fifties or sixties with active COVID-19. This chain connects TRBV6-5 to TRBJ2-1, with a possible D match to TRBD2 (6 bases). The material sequenced was peripheral blood. The CDR3 loop reads CASMRGSHNEQFF. The CDR3 DNA reads as TGTGCCAGCATGCGGGGATCTCACAATGAGCAGTTCTTC.